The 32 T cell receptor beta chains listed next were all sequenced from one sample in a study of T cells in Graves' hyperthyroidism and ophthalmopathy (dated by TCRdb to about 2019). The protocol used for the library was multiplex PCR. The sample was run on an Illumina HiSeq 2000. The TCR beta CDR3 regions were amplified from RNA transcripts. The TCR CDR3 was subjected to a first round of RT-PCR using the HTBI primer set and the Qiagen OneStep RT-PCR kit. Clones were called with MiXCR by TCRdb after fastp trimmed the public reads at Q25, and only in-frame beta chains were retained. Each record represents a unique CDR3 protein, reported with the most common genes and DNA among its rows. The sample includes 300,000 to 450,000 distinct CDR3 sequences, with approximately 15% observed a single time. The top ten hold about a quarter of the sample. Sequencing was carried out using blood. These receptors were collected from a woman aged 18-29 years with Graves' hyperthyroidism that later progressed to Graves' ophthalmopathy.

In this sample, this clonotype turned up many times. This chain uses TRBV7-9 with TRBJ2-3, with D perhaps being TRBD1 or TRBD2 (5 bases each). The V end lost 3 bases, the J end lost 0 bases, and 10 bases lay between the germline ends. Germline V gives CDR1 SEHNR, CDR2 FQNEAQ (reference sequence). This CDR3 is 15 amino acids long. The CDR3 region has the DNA TGTGCCAGCAGCTTTATCCGGGACAGCACAGATACGCAGTATTTT. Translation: CASSFIRDSTDTQYF.

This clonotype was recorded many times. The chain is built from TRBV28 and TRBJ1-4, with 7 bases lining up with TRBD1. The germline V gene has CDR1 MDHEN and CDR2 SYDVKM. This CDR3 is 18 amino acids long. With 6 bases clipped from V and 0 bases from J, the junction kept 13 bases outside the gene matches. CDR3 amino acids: CASSPLEGAFTTNEKLFF. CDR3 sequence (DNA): TGTGCCAGCAGCCCTCTGGAGGGGGCGTTCACAACTAATGAAAAACTGTTTTTT.

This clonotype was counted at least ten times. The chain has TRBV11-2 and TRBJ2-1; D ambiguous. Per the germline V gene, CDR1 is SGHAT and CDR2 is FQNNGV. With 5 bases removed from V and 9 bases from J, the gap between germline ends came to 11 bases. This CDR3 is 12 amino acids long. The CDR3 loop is CASSPDGAEQFF. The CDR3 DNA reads TGTGCCAGCAGCCCGGACGGTGCTGAGCAGTTCTTC.

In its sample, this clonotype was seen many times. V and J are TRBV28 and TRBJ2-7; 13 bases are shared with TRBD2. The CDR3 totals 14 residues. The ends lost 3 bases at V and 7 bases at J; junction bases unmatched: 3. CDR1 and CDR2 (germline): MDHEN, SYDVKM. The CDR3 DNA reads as TGTGCCAGCAGTTTTGTACTAGCGGGAGGGGAGCAGTACTTC. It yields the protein CASSFVLAGGEQYF.

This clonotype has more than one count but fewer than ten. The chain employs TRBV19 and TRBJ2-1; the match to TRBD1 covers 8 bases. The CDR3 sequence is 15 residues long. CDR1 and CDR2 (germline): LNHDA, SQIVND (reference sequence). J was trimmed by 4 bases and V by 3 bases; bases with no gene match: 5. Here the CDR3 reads CASSIGQGWYNEQFF. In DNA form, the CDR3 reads TGTGCCAGTAGTATCGGACAGGGATGGTACAATGAGCAGTTCTTC.

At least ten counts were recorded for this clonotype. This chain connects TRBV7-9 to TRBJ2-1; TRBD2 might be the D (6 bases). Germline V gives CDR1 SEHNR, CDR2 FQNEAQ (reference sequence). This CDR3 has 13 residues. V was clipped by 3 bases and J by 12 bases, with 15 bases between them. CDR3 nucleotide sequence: TGTGCCAGCAGCTTGCACCGGGAGCAAGGGCAGTTCTTC. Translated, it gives CASSLHREQGQFF.

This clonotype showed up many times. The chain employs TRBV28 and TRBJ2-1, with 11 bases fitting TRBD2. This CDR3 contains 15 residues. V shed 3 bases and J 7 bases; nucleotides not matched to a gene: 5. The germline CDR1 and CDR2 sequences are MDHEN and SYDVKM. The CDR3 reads CASSFGTSGSNEQFF. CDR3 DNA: TGTGCCAGCAGTTTTGGGACTAGCGGCAGTAATGAGCAGTTCTTC.

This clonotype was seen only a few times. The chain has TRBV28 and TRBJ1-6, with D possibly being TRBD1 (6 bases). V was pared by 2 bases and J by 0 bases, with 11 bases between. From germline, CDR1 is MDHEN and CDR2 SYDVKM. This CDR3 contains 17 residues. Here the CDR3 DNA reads TGTGCCAGCAGTTTACCTCGACAGGTCTCCTATAATTCACCCCTCCACTTT. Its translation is CASSLPRQVSYNSPLHF.

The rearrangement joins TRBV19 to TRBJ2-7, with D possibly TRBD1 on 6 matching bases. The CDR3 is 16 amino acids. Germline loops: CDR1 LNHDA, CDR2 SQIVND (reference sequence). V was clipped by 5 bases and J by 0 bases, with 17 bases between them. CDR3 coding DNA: TGTGCCAGTAGTCAAGGGGGTGGCTGGAGCTCCTACGAGCAGTACTTC. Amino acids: CASSQGGGWSSYEQYF.

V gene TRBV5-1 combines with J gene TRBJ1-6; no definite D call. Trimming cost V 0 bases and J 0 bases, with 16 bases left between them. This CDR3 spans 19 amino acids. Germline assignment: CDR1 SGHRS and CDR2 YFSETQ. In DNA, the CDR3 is TGCGCCAGCAGCTTGGCAGGTTCCGGCTTCAGCTCCTATAATTCACCCCTCCACTTT. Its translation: CASSLAGSGFSSYNSPLHF.

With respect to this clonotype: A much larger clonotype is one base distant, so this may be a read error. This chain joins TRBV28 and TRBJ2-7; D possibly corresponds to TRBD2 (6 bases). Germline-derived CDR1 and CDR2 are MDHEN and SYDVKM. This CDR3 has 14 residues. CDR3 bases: TGTACCAGCAGTCCCGACGGGGGCTCCTACGAGCAGTACTTC. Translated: CTSSPDGGSYEQYF.

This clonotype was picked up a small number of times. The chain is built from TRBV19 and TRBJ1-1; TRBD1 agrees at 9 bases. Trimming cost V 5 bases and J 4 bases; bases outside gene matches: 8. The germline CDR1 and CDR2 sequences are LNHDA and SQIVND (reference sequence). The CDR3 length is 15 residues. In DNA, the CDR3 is TGTGCCAGTAGTGAAATGGACAGGGGTCGCACTGAAGCTTTCTTT. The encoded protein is CASSEMDRGRTEAFF.

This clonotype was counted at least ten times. As DNA, the CDR3 is TGTGCCAGCAGTTTCAGGGCAGGGGCCGGGCTTTCCTACGAGCAGTACTTC. Translating it yields CASSFRAGAGLSYEQYF. The chain carries TRBV12-3 or TRBV12-4 and TRBJ2-7; a possible D gene is TRBD1 (6 bases). This CDR3 is 17 amino acids long. V was shortened by 3 bases and J by 1 base, with 19 bases between the two germline ends.

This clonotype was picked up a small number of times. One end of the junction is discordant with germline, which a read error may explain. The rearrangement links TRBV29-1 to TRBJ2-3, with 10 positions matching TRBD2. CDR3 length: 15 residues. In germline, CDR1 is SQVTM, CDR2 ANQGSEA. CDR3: CSVEGTSESTDTQYF. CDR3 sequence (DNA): TGCAGCGTCGAAGGGACTAGCGAGAGCACAGATACGCAGTATTTT.

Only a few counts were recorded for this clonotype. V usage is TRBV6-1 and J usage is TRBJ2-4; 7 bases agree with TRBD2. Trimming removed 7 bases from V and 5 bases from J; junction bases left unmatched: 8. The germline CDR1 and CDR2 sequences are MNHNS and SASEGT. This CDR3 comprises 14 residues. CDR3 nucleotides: TGTGCCAGCAAAATCAGCGGGACTGAAAACATTCAGTACTTC. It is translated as CASKISGTENIQYF.

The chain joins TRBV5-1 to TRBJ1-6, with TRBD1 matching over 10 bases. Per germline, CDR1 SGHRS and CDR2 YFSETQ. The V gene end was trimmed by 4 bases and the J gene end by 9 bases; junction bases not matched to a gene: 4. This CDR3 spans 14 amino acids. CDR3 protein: CASSPGQGSSPLHF. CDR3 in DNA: TGCGCCAGCAGCCCGGGACAGGGGAGTTCACCCCTCCACTTT.

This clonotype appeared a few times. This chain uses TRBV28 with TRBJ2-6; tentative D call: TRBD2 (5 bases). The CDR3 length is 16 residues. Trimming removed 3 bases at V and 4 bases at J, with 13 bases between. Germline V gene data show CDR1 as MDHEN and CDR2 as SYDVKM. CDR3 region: CASSFPGREGANVLTF. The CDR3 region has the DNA TGTGCCAGCAGTTTTCCCGGAAGGGAGGGGGCCAACGTCCTGACTTTC.

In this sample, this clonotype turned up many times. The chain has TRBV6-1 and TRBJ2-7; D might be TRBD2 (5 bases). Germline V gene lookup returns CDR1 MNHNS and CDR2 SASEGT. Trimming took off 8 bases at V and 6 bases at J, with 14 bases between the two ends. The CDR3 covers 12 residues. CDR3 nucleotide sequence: TGTGCCAGCGACTTCGATGAGGGCGAGCAGTACTTC. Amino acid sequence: CASDFDEGEQYF.

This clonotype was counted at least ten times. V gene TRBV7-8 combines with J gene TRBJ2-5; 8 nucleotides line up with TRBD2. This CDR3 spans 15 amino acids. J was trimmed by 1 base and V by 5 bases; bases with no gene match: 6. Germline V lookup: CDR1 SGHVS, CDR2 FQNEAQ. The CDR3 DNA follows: TGTGCCAGCAGCCCGGGAGGGGCGACCCAAGAGACCCAGTACTTC. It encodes CASSPGGATQETQYF.

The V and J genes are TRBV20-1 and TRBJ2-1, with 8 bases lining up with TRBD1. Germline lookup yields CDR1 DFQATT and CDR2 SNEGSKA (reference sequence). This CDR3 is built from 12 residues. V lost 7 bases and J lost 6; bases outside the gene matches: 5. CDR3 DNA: TGCAGTGTTACAGGGGGTACCAATGAGCAGTTCTTC. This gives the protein CSVTGGTNEQFF.

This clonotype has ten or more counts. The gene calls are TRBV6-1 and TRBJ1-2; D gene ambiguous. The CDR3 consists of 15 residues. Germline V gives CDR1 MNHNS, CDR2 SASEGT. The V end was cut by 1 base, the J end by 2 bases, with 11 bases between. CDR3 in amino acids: CASSEGGLANYGYTF. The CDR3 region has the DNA TGTGCCAGCAGTGAAGGAGGGCTAGCCAACTATGGCTACACCTTC.

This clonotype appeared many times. The CDR3 reads CSAMVSVYEQYF. The CDR3 DNA sequence: TGCAGTGCTATGGTATCGGTCTACGAGCAGTACTTC. The genes are TRBV20-1 and TRBJ2-7; D is unresolved. The V end was cut by 4 bases, the J end by 3 bases, with 10 bases between. In germline, CDR1 is DFQATT, CDR2 SNEGSKA (reference sequence). The CDR3 runs 12 residues.

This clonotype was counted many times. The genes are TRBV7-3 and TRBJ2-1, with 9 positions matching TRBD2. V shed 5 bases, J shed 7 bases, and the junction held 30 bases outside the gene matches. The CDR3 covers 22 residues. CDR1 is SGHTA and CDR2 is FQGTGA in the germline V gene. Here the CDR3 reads CASSLSGQRGAWGGVELNEQFF. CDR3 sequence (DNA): TGTGCCAGCAGCCTAAGCGGCCAGCGGGGGGCTTGGGGTGGTGTTGAACTGAATGAGCAGTTCTTC.

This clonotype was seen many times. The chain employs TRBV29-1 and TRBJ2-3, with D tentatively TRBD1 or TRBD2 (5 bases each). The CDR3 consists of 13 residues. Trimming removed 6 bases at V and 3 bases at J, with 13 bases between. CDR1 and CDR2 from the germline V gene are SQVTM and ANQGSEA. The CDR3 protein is CSVRDQSTDTQYF. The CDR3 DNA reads TGCAGCGTACGGGACCAAAGTACAGATACGCAGTATTTT.

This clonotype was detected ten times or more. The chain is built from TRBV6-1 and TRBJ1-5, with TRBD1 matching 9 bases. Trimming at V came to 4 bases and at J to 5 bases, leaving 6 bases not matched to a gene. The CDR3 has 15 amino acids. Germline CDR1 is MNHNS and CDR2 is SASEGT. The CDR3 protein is CASSVGGTGHQPQHF. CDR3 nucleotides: TGTGCCAGCAGTGTCGGTGGGACAGGGCATCAGCCCCAGCATTTT.

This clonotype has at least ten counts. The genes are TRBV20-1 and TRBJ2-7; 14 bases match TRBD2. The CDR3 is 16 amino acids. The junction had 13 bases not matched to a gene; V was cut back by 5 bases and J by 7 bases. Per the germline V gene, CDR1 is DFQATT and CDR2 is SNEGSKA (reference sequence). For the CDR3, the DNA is TGCAGTGCTGGGAAGACTAGCGGGAGGGCCTGGAGGGAGCAGTACTTC. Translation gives CSAGKTSGRAWREQYF.

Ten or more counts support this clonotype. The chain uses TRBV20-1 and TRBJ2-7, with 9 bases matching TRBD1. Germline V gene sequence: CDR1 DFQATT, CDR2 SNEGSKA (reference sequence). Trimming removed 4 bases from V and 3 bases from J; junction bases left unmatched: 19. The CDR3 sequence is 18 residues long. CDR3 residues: CSAKLLPGQGVKIYEQYF. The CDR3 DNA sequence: TGCAGTGCTAAACTACTACCGGGACAGGGAGTGAAAATCTACGAGCAGTACTTC.

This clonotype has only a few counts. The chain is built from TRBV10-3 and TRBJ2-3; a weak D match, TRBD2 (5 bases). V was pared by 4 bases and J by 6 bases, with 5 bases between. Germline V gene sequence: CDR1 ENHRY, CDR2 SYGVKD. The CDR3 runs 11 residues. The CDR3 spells CAISAGDTQYF. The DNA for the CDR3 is TGTGCCATCAGTGCGGGGGATACGCAGTATTTT.

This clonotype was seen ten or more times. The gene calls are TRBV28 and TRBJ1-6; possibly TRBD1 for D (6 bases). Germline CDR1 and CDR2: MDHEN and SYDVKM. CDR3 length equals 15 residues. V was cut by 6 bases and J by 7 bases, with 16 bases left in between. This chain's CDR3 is CASRSGGLTNSPLHF. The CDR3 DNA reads TGTGCCAGCAGATCCGGGGGCCTTACCAATTCACCCCTCCACTTT.

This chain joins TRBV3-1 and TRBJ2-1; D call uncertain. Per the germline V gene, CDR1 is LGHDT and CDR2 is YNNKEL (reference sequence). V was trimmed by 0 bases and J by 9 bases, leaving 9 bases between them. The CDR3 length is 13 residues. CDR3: CASSQDIRSEQFF. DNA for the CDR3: TGTGCCAGCAGCCAAGATATCCGGAGTGAGCAGTTCTTC.

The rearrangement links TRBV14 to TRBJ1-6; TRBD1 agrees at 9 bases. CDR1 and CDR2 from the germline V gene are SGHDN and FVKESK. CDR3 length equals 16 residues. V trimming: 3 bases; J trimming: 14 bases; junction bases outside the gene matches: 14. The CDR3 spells CASSHGSDRGRQALHF. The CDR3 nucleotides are TGTGCCAGCAGCCACGGATCGGACAGGGGCAGACAGGCCCTCCACTTT.

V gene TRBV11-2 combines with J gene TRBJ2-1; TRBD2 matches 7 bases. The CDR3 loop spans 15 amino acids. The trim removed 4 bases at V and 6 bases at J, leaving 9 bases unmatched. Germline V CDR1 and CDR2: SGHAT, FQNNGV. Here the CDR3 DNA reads TGTGCCAGCAGCTCTAGCGGAGGGGACTCCAATGAGCAGTTCTTC. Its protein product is CASSSSGGDSNEQFF.